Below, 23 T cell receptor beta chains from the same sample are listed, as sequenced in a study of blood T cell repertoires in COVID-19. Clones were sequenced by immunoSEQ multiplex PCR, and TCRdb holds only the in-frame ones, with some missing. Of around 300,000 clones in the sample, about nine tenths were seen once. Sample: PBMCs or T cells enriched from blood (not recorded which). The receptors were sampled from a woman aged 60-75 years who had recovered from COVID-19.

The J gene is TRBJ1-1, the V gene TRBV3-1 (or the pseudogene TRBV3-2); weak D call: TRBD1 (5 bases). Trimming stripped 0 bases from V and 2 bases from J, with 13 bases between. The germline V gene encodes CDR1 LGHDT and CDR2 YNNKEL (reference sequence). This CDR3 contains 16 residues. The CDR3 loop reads CASSQDLWTKNTEAFF. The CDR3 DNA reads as TGTGCCAGCAGCCAAGATCTTTGGACAAAAAACACTGAAGCTTTCTTT.

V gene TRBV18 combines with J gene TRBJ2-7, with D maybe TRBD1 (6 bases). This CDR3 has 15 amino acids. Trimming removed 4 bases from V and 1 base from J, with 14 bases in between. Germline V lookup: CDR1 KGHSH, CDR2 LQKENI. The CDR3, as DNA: TGTGCCAGCTCACTCTCGACAGGTGGGTCCTACGAGCAGTACTTC. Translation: CASSLSTGGSYEQYF.

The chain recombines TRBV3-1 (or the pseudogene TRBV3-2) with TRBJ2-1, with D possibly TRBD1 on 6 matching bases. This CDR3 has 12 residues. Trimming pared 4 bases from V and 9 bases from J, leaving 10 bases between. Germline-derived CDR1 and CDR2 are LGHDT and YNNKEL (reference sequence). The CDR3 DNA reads TGTGCCAGCAGCCCACAGGGCGCTGAGCAGTTCTTC. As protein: CASSPQGAEQFF.

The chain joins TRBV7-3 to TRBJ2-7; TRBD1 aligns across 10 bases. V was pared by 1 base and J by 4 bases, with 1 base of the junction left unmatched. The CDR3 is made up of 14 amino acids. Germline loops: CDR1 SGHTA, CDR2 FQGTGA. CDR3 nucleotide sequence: TGTGCCAGCAGCTTAAGGGACAGGGGATACGAGCAGTACTTC. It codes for CASSLRDRGYEQYF.

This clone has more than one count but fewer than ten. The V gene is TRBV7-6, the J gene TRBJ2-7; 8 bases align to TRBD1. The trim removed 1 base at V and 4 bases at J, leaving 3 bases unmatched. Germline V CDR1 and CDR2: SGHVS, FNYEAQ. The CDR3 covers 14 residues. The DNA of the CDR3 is TGTGCCAGCAGCTTAGTACAGGGGGATTACGAGCAGTACTTC. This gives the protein CASSLVQGDYEQYF.

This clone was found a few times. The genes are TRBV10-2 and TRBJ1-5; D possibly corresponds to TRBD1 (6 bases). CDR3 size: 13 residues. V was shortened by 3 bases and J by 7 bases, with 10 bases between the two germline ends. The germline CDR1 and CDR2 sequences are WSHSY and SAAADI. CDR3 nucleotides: TGCGCCAGCAGTGAACAGGGTCGACAGCCCCAGCATTTT. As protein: CASSEQGRQPQHF.

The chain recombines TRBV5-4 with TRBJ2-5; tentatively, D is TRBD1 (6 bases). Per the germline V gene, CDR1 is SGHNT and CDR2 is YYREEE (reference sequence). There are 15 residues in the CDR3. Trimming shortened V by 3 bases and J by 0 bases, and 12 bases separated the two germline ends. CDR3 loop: CASSWVGADQETQYF. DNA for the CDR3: TGTGCCAGCAGCTGGGTGGGGGCAGACCAAGAGACCCAGTACTTC.

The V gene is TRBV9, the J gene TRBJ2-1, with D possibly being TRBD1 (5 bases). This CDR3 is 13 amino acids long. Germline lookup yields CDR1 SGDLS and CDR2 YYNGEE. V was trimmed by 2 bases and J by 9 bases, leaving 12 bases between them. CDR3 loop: CASSVAGSGEQFF. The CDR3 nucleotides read TGTGCCAGCAGCGTGGCAGGGTCCGGTGAGCAGTTCTTC.

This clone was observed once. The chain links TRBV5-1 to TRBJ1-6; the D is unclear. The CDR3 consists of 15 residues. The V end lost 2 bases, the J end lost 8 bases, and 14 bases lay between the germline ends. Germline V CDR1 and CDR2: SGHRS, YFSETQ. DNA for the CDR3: TGCGCCAGCAGCTTCACGGCGGCCGGGGATTCACCCCTCCACTTT. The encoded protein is CASSFTAAGDSPLHF.

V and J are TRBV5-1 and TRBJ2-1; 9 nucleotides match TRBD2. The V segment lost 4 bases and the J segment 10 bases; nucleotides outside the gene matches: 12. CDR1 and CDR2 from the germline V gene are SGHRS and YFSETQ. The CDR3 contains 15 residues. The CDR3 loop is CASSGQSGRLGEQFF. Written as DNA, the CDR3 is TGCGCCAGCAGCGGACAGAGCGGGAGGCTAGGGGAGCAGTTCTTC. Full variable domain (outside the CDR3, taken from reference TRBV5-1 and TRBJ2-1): KAGVTQTPRYLIKTRGQQVTLSCSPISGHRSVSWYQQTPGQGLQFLFEYFSETQRNKGNFPGRFSGRQFSNSRSEMNVSTLELGDSALYLCASSGQSGRLGEQFFGPGTRLTVL.

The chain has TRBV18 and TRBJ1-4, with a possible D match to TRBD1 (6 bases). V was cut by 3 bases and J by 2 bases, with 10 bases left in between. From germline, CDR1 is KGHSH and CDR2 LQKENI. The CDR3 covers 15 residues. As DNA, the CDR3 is TGTGCCAGCTCACCTAGGACAGAGACTAATGAAAAACTGTTTTTT. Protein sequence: CASSPRTETNEKLFF.

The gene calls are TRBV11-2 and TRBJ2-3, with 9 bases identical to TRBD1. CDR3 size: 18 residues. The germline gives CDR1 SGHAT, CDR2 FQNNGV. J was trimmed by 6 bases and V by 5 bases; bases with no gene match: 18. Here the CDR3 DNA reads TGTGCCAGCAGCCTAGCCTTTCGGGACAGGGCCCCGCGGGATACGCAGTATTTT. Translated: CASSLAFRDRAPRDTQYF.

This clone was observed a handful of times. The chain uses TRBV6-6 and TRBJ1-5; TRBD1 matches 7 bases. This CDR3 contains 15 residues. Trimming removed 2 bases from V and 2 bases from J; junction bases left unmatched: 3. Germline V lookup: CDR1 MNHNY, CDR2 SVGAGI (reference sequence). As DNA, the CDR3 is TGTGCCAGCAGTTACATCGGACAGGGCAATCAGCCCCAGCATTTT. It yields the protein CASSYIGQGNQPQHF.

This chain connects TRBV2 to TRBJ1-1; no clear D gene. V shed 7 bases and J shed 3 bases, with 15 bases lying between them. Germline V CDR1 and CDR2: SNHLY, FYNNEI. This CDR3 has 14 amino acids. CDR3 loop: CASTGGYWDTEAFF. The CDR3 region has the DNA TGTGCCAGCACCGGCGGGTATTGGGACACTGAAGCTTTCTTT.

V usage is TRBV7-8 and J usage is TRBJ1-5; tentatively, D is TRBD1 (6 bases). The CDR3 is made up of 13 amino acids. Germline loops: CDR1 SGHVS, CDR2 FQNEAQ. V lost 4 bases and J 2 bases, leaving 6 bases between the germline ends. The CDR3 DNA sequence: TGTGCCAGCAGCTCAGGGGGCAATCAGCCCCAGCATTTT. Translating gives CASSSGGNQPQHF.

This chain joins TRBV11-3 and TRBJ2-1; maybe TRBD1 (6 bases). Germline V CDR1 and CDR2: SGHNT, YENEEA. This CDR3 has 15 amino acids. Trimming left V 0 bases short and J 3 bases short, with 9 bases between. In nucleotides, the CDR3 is TGTGCCAGCAGCTTAGATTTGACAGGCTACAATGAGCAGTTCTTC. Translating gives CASSLDLTGYNEQFF.

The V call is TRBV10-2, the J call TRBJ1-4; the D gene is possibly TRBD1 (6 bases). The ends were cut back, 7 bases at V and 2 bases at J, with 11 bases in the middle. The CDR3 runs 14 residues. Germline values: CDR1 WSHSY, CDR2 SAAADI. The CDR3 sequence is CASTDTGTNEKLFF. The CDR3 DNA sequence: TGCGCCAGCACTGATACAGGGACTAATGAAAAACTGTTTTTT.

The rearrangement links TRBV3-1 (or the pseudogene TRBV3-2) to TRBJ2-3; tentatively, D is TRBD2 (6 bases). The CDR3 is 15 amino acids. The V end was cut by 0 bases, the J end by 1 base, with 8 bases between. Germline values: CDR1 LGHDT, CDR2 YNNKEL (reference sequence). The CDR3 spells CASSQEASGTDTQYF. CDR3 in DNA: TGTGCCAGCAGCCAAGAGGCTAGCGGCACAGATACGCAGTATTTT.

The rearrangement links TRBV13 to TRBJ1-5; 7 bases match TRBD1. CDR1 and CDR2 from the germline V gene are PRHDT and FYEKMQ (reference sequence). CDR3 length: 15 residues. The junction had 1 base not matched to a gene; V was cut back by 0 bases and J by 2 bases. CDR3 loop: CASSLGGQRNQPQHF. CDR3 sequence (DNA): TGTGCCAGCAGCTTAGGGGGACAGCGCAATCAGCCCCAGCATTTT.

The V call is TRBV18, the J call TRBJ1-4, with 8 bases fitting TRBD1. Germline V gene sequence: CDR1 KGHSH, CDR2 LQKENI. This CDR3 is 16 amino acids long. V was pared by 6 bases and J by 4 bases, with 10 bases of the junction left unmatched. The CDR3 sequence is CASSRNRGANNEKLFF. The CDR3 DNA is TGTGCCAGCTCCCGGAACAGGGGGGCGAATAATGAAAAACTGTTTTTT.

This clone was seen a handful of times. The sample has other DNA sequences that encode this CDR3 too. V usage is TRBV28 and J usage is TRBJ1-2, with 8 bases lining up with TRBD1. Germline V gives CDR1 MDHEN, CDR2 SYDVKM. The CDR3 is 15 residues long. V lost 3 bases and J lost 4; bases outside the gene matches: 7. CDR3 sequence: CASSLSGQGIYGYTF. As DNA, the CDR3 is TGTGCCAGCAGTTTGTCCGGACAGGGAATCTATGGCTACACCTTC.

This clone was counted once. The CDR3 is CASSRAGNEQFF. CDR3 nucleotides: TGTGCCAGCAGTAGGGCGGGTAATGAGCAGTTCTTC. This sequence joins TRBV12-3 or TRBV12-4 and TRBJ2-1, with D tentatively TRBD2 (5 bases). The V end was cut by 5 bases, the J end by 7 bases, with 9 bases between. The CDR3 loop spans 12 amino acids.

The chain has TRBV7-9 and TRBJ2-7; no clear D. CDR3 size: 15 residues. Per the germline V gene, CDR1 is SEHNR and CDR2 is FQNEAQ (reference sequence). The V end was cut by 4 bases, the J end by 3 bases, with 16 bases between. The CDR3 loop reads CASSSSPGPGYEQYF. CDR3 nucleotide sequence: TGTGCCAGCAGCTCGAGTCCAGGCCCCGGCTACGAGCAGTACTTC.